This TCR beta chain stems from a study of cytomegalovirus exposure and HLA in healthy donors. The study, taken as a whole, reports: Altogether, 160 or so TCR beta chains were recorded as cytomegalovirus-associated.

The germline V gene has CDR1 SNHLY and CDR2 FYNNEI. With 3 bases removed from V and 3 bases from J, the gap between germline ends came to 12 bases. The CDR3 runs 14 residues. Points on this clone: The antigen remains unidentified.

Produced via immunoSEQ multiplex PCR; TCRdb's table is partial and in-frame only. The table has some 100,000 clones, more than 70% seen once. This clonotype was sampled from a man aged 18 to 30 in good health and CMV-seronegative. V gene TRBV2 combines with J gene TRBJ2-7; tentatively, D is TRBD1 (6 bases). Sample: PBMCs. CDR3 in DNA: TGTGCCAGCAGTGACCCCGGGACACTCTACGAGCAGTACTTC. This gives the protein CASSDPGTLYEQYF.